This is a list of T cell receptor beta chains from one sample in a study of blood T cell repertoires in COVID-19. Method: immunoSEQ multiplex PCR; TCRdb's copy keeps in-frame clones and lacks some. This sample has about 220,000 clones, with about four fifths found just once. Sequenced input: PBMCs or T cells enriched from blood (not recorded which). These receptors all come from a woman aged 40 to 50 who had recovered from COVID-19. The CDR3 runs from the conserved cysteine through the conserved F or W. D genes are given only for firm matches. The size entry is marked missing in some rows and otherwise reads once, few, many or a size class.

NA	TRBJ2-4	NA	TRBV29-1	CSARLGGRGIQYF	TGCAGCGCCCGATTGGGGGGTAGGGGCATTCAGTACTTC
TRBD2	TRBJ2-1	once	TRBV2	CASSSTWPGAGNEQFF	TGTGCCAGCAGTTCCACCTGGCCGGGAGCGGGGAATGAGCAGTTCTTC
NA	TRBJ1-3	NA	TRBV5-5	CASSPGDGGNTIYF	TGTGCCAGCAGCCCGGGAGACGGTGGAAACACCATATATTTT
NA	TRBJ2-1	NA	TRBV7-2	CASSLLVYEQFF	TGTGCCAGCAGCTTGTTAGTGTATGAGCAGTTCTTC
NA	TRBJ1-1	NA	TRBV18	CASSPREGGTEAFF	TGTGCCAGCTCCCCCAGGGAGGGAGGGACTGAAGCTTTCTTT
TRBD1	TRBJ1-1	once	TRBV7-2	CASSLDRGPAYEAFF	TGTGCCAGCAGCCTGGACAGGGGGCCAGCCTATGAAGCTTTCTTT
TRBD1	TRBJ1-4	NA	TRBV30	CAWSPDRGSGEKLFF	TGTGCCTGGAGTCCAGACAGGGGATCGGGAGAAAAACTGTTTTTT
TRBD1	TRBJ2-1	once	TRBV12-3/TRBV12-4	CASSSGQGAEQFF	TGTGCCAGCAGTTCCGGACAGGGGGCTGAGCAGTTCTTC
TRBD2	TRBJ2-2	NA	TRBV5-4	CASSLLSGGRNTGELFF	TGTGCCAGCAGCCTTTTGAGCGGCGGGAGGAACACCGGGGAGCTGTTTTTT
TRBD1	TRBJ1-2	NA	TRBV11-2	CASSFQTGPYGYTF	TGTGCCAGCAGCTTCCAGACAGGGCCCTATGGCTACACCTTC
NA	TRBJ1-1	NA	TRBV5-1	CASSLLREGPEAFF	TGCGCCAGCAGCTTGTTGAGGGAAGGTCCTGAAGCTTTCTTT
TRBD2	TRBJ2-3	NA	TRBV7-2	CASSLAPLAGGTDTQYF	TGTGCCAGCAGCTTAGCCCCTCTAGCGGGAGGGACAGATACGCAGTATTTT
TRBD1	TRBJ2-7	NA	TRBV4-2	CASSLHGGQETVYEQYF	TGTGCCAGCAGCCTCCACGGGGGACAGGAGACTGTCTACGAGCAGTACTTC
TRBD1	TRBJ1-1	NA	TRBV10-2	CASRETGATEAFF	TGCGCCAGCAGGGAGACAGGGGCCACTGAAGCTTTCTTT
TRBD2	TRBJ2-2	NA	TRBV28	CASNLGGIGELFF	TGTGCCAGTAACTTGGGGGGGATCGGGGAGCTGTTTTTT
NA	TRBJ1-1	NA	TRBV29-1	CSASPGYTEAFF	TGCAGCGCCTCCCCGGGGTACACTGAAGCTTTCTTT
TRBD2	TRBJ2-1	NA	TRBV30	CAWRAGGEQFF	TGTGCCTGGAGGGCGGGAGGTGAGCAGTTCTTC
NA	TRBJ1-2	NA	TRBV6-5	CASSRGQFGTYGYTF	TGTGCCAGCAGTAGAGGACAGTTCGGCACCTATGGCTACACCTTC
NA	TRBJ2-7	NA	TRBV28	CASSPTVYEQYF	TGTGCCAGCAGTCCGACAGTCTACGAGCAGTACTTC
TRBD1	TRBJ1-2	NA	TRBV6-1	CASREQGVSGYTF	TGTGCCAGCAGGGAACAGGGGGTGAGTGGCTACACCTTC
TRBD1	TRBJ2-7	NA	TRBV11-2	CASSIYRGAHYEQYF	TGTGCCAGCAGCATATACAGGGGGGCTCACTACGAGCAGTACTTC
TRBD1	TRBJ1-4	NA	TRBV9	CASSPMDRGINEKLFF	TGTGCCAGCAGCCCCATGGACAGGGGGATCAATGAAAAACTGTTTTTT
NA	TRBJ1-1	NA	TRBV5-4	CASSVDRNTEAFF	TGTGCCAGCAGCGTGGACAGGAACACTGAAGCTTTCTTT